The 5 T cell receptor beta chains in this list originate from one sample, sequenced in a study of neurological immune-mediated disorders. MiXCR, run by TCRdb on the 5' RACE reads, gives a single entry per CDR3 protein. The repertoire holds tens of thousands of distinct CDR3 sequences, around 10% seen once, with around 7% in the top ten. The time point was: longitudinal time-point 1 (baseline). Material: PBMCs. These receptors all stem from a male donor with HTLV-1-associated myelopathy (HAM/TSP).

This clonotype was seen many times. The chain joins TRBV6-4 to TRBJ1-6; tentatively, D is TRBD1 (5 bases). This CDR3 comprises 15 residues. The V end lost 7 bases, the J end lost 0 bases, and 10 bases lay between the germline ends. Germline V gene lookup returns CDR1 MRHNA and CDR2 SNTAGT. The CDR3 DNA sequence: TGTGCCAGCAAAATAGACAGCTCCTATAATTCACCCCTCCACTTT. It translates to CASKIDSSYNSPLHF.

About this clonotype: A much larger clone lies one base from this, so it may be a read error. V is TRBV19 and J is TRBJ1-2; 10 bases map to TRBD1. CDR1 and CDR2 (germline): LNHDA, SQIVND (reference sequence). This CDR3 has 12 amino acids. As DNA, the CDR3 is TGTGCCAGCAAGACAGGGGGCAATGGCTGCACCTTC. Translated, it gives CASKTGGNGCTF.

In this sample, this clonotype turned up a few times. The gene calls are TRBV5-1 and TRBJ2-7; the match to TRBD2 covers 7 bases. The junction had 5 bases not matched to a gene; V was cut back by 0 bases and J by 2 bases. This CDR3 is 15 amino acids long. Germline values: CDR1 SGHRS, CDR2 YFSETQ. The CDR3 is CASSLVSSGPYEQYF. Written as DNA, the CDR3 is TGCGCCAGCAGCTTGGTGTCTAGCGGCCCCTACGAGCAGTACTTC.

This clonotype was observed many times. The chain carries TRBV18 and TRBJ1-5; TRBD1 matches 7 bases. Trimming took 3 bases from V and 9 from J; bases not matched to a gene: 8. Germline CDR1 is KGHSH and CDR2 is LQKENI. The CDR3 has 14 residues. Here the CDR3 reads CASSPQGGPGPQHF. In nucleotides, the CDR3 is TGTGCCAGCTCACCGCAGGGGGGACCGGGGCCCCAGCATTTT.

This clonotype was seen repeatedly, ten times or more. The chain combines TRBV27 with TRBJ1-3; tentatively, D is TRBD1 (6 bases). The length of the CDR3 is 14 residues. Trimming removed 6 bases at V and 7 bases at J, with 16 bases between. Germline CDR1 and CDR2: MNHEY and SMNVEV (reference sequence). CDR3 nucleotides: TGTGCCAGCAGCCTTCACAGGGCCCGTAACACCATATATTTT. It translates to CASSLHRARNTIYF.